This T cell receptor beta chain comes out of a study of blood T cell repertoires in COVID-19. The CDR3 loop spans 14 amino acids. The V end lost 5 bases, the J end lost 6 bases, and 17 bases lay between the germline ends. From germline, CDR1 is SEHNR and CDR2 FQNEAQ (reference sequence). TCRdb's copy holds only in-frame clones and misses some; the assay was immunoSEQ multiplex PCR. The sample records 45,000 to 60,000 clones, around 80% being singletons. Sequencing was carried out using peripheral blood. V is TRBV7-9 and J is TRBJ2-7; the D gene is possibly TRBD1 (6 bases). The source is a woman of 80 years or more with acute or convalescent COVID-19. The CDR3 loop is CASSTWDTASEQYF. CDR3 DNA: TGTGCCAGCAGCACCTGGGACACCGCCTCCGAGCAGTACTTC.